This TCR beta chain was recorded in a study of blood T cells in healthy people across ages. Regarding the study as a whole: Changes in expanded clonotypes were possibly confounded, as the CMV status of donors was unknown.

It was with a sample-barcoded 5' primer and a J-beta primer mix that a second PCR of about 6 to 11 cycles was run. One entry per CDR3 protein, called by TCRdb with MiXCR from the 5' RACE reads. There are more than 650,000 distinct CDR3 sequences in the sample; about a fifth occur only once, and 20% to 25% lies in the top ten. Aged about 6 to 95, donors were systemically healthy Caucasians from Russia. Concerning this clonotype: Its antigen is not identified.

The germline gives CDR1 MDHEN, CDR2 SYDVKM. V lost 6 bases to trimming and J lost 8 bases, with 19 bases between them. There are 14 residues in the CDR3. Sample: blood. This clonotype originated in a man between 65 and 80 years old in good health. This chain connects TRBV28 to TRBJ1-2; the D gene is possibly TRBD1 (5 bases). The CDR3 region has the DNA TGTGCCAGCAGCCGACCGGACACTAAGGGGGGCTACACCTTC. Protein sequence: CASSRPDTKGGYTF.